The rows below give T cell receptor beta chains drawn from one sample of a study of CD8+ T cells in alopecia areata. The data were produced by immunoSEQ multiplex PCR, yet TCRdb's version contains in-frame clones alone and is incomplete. The repertoire has approximately 200,000 clones, about 60% of them found once; the top ten carry 0.65% to 0.7%. Material: CD4+ T cells sorted from blood, obtained at week 4, from a patient treated with tofacitinib. The source of these receptors is a human donor with alopecia areata. CDR3s include the opening cysteine and the closing phenylalanine or tryptophan. D genes are given only for firm matches. Clone size, where shown, is once, few, many, or a class for clones that have expanded.

size: NA; D: TRBD2; V: TRBV30; J: TRBJ2-1; DNA: TGTGCCTGGAGCGGGACTAGCGGTTACAATGAGCAGTTCTTC; CDR3: CAWSGTSGYNEQFF
size: few; D: NA; V: TRBV11-2; J: TRBJ2-1; DNA: TGTGCCAGCAGCTTCTTAGCTGATGAGCAGTTCTTC; CDR3: CASSFLADEQFF
size: NA; D: NA; V: TRBV30; J: TRBJ2-3; DNA: TGTGCCCAAATCCGGAGGGGGTCCACAGATACGCAGTATTTT; CDR3: CAQIRRGSTDTQYF
size: NA; D: NA; V: TRBV19; J: TRBJ2-1; DNA: TGTGCCAGTAGTGTAATCGCAGCGGAGCAGTTCTTC; CDR3: CASSVIAAEQFF
size: NA; D: TRBD2; V: TRBV4-3; J: TRBJ2-7; DNA: TGCGCCAGCAGCCAATCTAGCGGGGACTACGAGCAGTACTTC; CDR3: CASSQSSGDYEQYF
size: NA; D: NA; V: TRBV7-9; J: TRBJ2-4; DNA: TGTGCCAGCAGCTCAGGGGCCAAAAACATTCAGTACTTT; CDR3: CASSSGAKNIQYF
size: NA; D: NA; V: TRBV7-9; J: TRBJ1-2; DNA: TGTGCCAGCAGCGACCATTCGAGGATCAACTATGGCTACACCTTC; CDR3: CASSDHSRINYGYTF
size: once; D: TRBD1; V: TRBV30; J: TRBJ2-2; DNA: TGTGCCTGGAGTGCCTGGGGGACAGTCACCGGGGAGCTGTTTTTT; CDR3: CAWSAWGTVTGELFF
size: NA; D: NA; V: TRBV25-1; J: TRBJ2-3; DNA: TGTGCCAGCAGTGAATCCCCAGGAGGGCGAACCGGAGATCAGTATTTT; CDR3: CASSESPGGRTGDQYF
size: NA; D: NA; V: TRBV6-5; J: TRBJ2-7; DNA: TGTGCCAGCAGGAGGACGGGTTGGGACGAGCAGTACTTC; CDR3: CASRRTGWDEQYF
size: NA; D: NA; V: TRBV4-2; J: TRBJ2-1; DNA: TGTGCCAGCAGCCCCTCTTCCCAGGGGAATGAGCAGTTCTTC; CDR3: CASSPSSQGNEQFF
size: NA; D: NA; V: TRBV29-1; J: TRBJ2-2; DNA: TGCAGCGTTCCACCGGGGCCTTCGAACACCGGGGAGCTGTTTTTT; CDR3: CSVPPGPSNTGELFF
size: NA; D: NA; V: TRBV19; J: TRBJ1-5; DNA: TGTGCCAGTAGTATGGGTAGAACGAGCAATCAGCCCCAGCATTTT; CDR3: CASSMGRTSNQPQHF
size: NA; D: NA; V: TRBV29-1; J: TRBJ2-2; DNA: TGCAGCGTAGCTGGACCACTAATTAACACCGGGGAGCTGTTTTTT; CDR3: CSVAGPLINTGELFF
size: NA; D: TRBD2; V: TRBV5-1; J: TRBJ2-3; DNA: TGCGCCAGCAGCCTAGGGGACTACCTGACAGATACGCAGTATTTT; CDR3: CASSLGDYLTDTQYF
size: NA; D: NA; V: TRBV6-5; J: TRBJ2-1; DNA: TGTGCCAGCAGTTACTCGGGCAGGGCAAATGAGCAGTTCTTC; CDR3: CASSYSGRANEQFF
size: NA; D: NA; V: TRBV29-1; J: TRBJ1-2; DNA: TGCAGCGTGGCAAGTCGACAGAACTATGGCTACACCTTC; CDR3: CSVASRQNYGYTF
size: once; D: NA; V: TRBV6-6; J: TRBJ1-5; DNA: TGTGCCAGCAGTTACATGACAGGACTGGGACAGCCCCAGCATTTT; CDR3: CASSYMTGLGQPQHF